This T cell receptor beta chain appears in the sequencing data of a study of cytomegalovirus exposure and HLA in healthy donors. As for the study in general: Researchers found that about 82% of over 350 genotyped donors fell within the Caucasian-associated ancestry cluster.

Study-wide points: CMV serostatus alone was available as immune exposure information.

With 60 Vbeta and 13 Jbeta primers, the PCR was carried out. Sequenced by immunoSEQ multiplex PCR; TCRdb stores in-frame clones only, minus some. The sample lists about 150,000 clones, 55% to 80% seen once, with around 2.5% in the top ten. Note on this clone: Its antigen is not known.

The germline gives CDR1 LNHNV, CDR2 YYDKDF (reference sequence). V lost 4 bases to trimming and J lost 12 bases; unmatched junction nucleotides: 7. CDR3 length: 13 residues. This TCR derives from a woman in her thirties or forties in good health and CMV-seronegative. This chain joins TRBV15 and TRBJ1-4, with 8 positions matching TRBD1. Sequencing input: PBMCs. This chain's CDR3 is CATSTLYRGELFF. As DNA, the CDR3 is TGTGCCACCAGCACCCTGTACAGGGGGGAACTGTTTTTT.